The clone carrying this T cell receptor beta chain was seen a few times. Its antigen is as yet unknown. The sample originates from a study of early T cells in non-severe SARS-CoV-2 infection. Study summary: Bulk RNA isolated from unsorted whole blood underwent sequencing; chains were not paired.

Germline CDR1 MNHEY, CDR2 SMNVEV (reference sequence). The V end was cut by 6 bases, the J end by 4 bases, with 21 bases between. The CDR3 contains 16 residues. Findings and caveats of the study: In VDJdb matching, anti-spike CD8 responses were favored while private and CD4 specificities went missing.

Each single cDNA molecule received a unique molecular identifier. TCRdb passed the 5' RACE reads through MiXCR, listing each CDR3 protein once. Of approximately 89,000 distinct CDR3 sequences listed, around an eighth are singletons. Sequenced input: whole blood. This receptor was identified in an adult who was a healthcare worker with PCR-confirmed SARS-CoV-2 infection or an uninfected control (not recorded which). The rearrangement links TRBV27 to TRBJ1-2; D is perhaps TRBD1 (5 bases). The CDR3 reads CASSPSAGQTSYGYTF. Written as DNA, the CDR3 is TGTGCCAGCAGCCCATCAGCGGGGCAGACCAGCTATGGCTACACCTTC.